Below, 27 T cell receptor beta chains from the same sample are listed, as sequenced in a study of cytomegalovirus exposure and HLA in healthy donors. The PCR contained 60 Vbeta and 13 Jbeta primers. Profiling relied on immunoSEQ multiplex PCR, and the TCRdb table lists in-frame clones only, not all of them. The data hold 100,000 to 150,000 clones, with roughly 80% observed a single time. Sequencing was done on a sample of PBMCs. Receptors were obtained from a female donor in good health and CMV-seropositive.

The sample holds a few counts of this clone. The V call is TRBV7-2, the J call TRBJ1-5; D gene ambiguous. Germline assignment: CDR1 SGHTA and CDR2 FQGNSA. Trimming removed 5 bases from V and 0 bases from J, with 5 bases in between. This CDR3 has 13 residues. The CDR3 region is CASSLSSNQPQHF. In DNA, the CDR3 is TGTGCCAGCAGCCTATCTAGCAATCAGCCCCAGCATTTT.

V usage is TRBV10-3 and J usage is TRBJ1-2; 9 bases map to TRBD1. The V gene end was trimmed by 6 bases and the J gene end by 7 bases; junction bases not matched to a gene: 6. Germline V CDR1 and CDR2: ENHRY, SYGVKD. The CDR3 is 13 residues long. The CDR3, as DNA: TGTGCCATCAGAGCAGGGACAGGGTCTGGCTACACCTTC. It yields the protein CAIRAGTGSGYTF.

In this sample, this clone turned up once. The junction shows a germline mismatch at one end, possibly a read error. The J gene is TRBJ2-1, the V gene TRBV7-7, with 7 bases that match TRBD1. This CDR3 has 14 residues. From germline, CDR1 is SSHAT and CDR2 FNYEAQ (reference sequence). The DNA for the CDR3 is TGTGCTAGCAGCTTAGGGACAGCGAACAATGAGCAGTTCTTC. This encodes CASSLGTANNEQFF.

The chain is built from TRBV18 and TRBJ2-7; D possibly corresponds to TRBD1 (5 bases). Germline V CDR1 and CDR2: KGHSH, LQKENI. The CDR3 is made up of 13 amino acids. V was cut by 6 bases and J by 1 base, with 10 bases left in between. DNA of the CDR3: TGTGCCAGCTCGCGACAGAATTCCTACGAGCAGTACTTC. Translation: CASSRQNSYEQYF.

The chain combines TRBV4-2 with TRBJ2-3; 14 bases are shared with TRBD2. Germline CDR1 LGHNA, CDR2 YNFKEQ. CDR3 size: 19 residues. J gave up 2 bases and V 2 bases, and 9 bases lay outside the gene matches. CDR3 nucleotide sequence: TGTGCCAGCAGCCAAACCCGGGGACTAGCGGGGGCACACACAGATACGCAGTATTTT. This encodes CASSQTRGLAGAHTDTQYF.

This clone was counted between two and nine times. The chain links TRBV9 to TRBJ1-1; D may be TRBD1 (6 bases). The CDR3 totals 13 residues. The V end was cut by 3 bases, the J end by 1 base, with 7 bases between. Germline loops: CDR1 SGDLS, CDR2 YYNGEE. The CDR3 nucleotides read TGTGCCAGCAGCGAGACAGGGAACACTGAAGCTTTCTTT. This encodes CASSETGNTEAFF.

The V call is TRBV7-2, the J call TRBJ2-7, with D maybe TRBD2 (6 bases). Germline CDR1 SGHTA, CDR2 FQGNSA. This CDR3 comprises 14 residues. The germline V and J ends were trimmed by 5 bases and 1 base, with 12 bases remaining between them. The CDR3 region is CASSLDYTSYEQYF. For the CDR3, the DNA is TGTGCCAGCAGCCTGGACTACACTTCCTACGAGCAGTACTTC.

The rearrangement joins TRBV18 to TRBJ2-1, with 7 positions matching TRBD1. CDR1 is KGHSH and CDR2 is LQKENI in the germline V gene. CDR3 size: 16 residues. The junction had 4 bases not matched to a gene; V was cut back by 2 bases and J by 0 bases. CDR3 nucleotide sequence: TGTGCCAGCTCACCAACACAGGGGAACTCCTACAATGAGCAGTTCTTC. Translation gives CASSPTQGNSYNEQFF.

The chain has TRBV7-2 and TRBJ2-1, with D perhaps matching TRBD2 (6 bases). CDR3 length equals 15 residues. Germline V gene data show CDR1 as SGHTA and CDR2 as FQGNSA. V was pared by 1 base and J by 6 bases, with 13 bases between. The CDR3, as DNA: TGTGCCAGCAGCTTAGATTTACGGGGGAGCAATGAGCAGTTCTTC. Protein: CASSLDLRGSNEQFF.

The chain has TRBV10-3 and TRBJ2-3; 8 bases map to TRBD2. The CDR3 consists of 16 residues. The junction had 8 bases not matched to a gene; V was cut back by 3 bases and J by 3 bases. The germline V gene has CDR1 ENHRY and CDR2 SYGVKD. The CDR3 region is CAISEGVLAGTDTQYF. The CDR3 nucleotides read TGTGCCATCAGTGAAGGGGTGCTAGCGGGTACAGATACGCAGTATTTT.

J is TRBJ2-3 and V is TRBV30; TRBD1 agrees at 7 bases. Looked up from germline, CDR1 is GTSNPN and CDR2 is SVGIG (reference sequence). The V and J ends lost 1 base and 12 bases, in that order; junction bases with no gene match: 19. The CDR3 consists of 16 residues. The CDR3 is CAWSASRGLPFLGQYF. CDR3 DNA sequence: TGTGCCTGGAGTGCTTCTAGGGGGCTCCCGTTTCTCGGCCAGTATTTT.

A single count supports this clone. Written as DNA, the CDR3 is TGTGCCAGCAGCCAAGAGGACAGGGATTATTATGGCTACACCTTC. The encoded protein is CASSQEDRDYYGYTF. The J gene is TRBJ1-2, the V gene TRBV4-2, with 8 bases that match TRBD1. The CDR3 is 15 amino acids. Germline V gene data show CDR1 as LGHNA and CDR2 as YNFKEQ. V lost 0 bases to trimming and J lost 5 bases; unmatched junction nucleotides: 5.

The chain recombines TRBV19 with TRBJ2-5, with TRBD1 identical over 8 bases. The CDR3 runs 14 residues. The V gene's germline CDR1 is LNHDA and CDR2 SQIVND (reference sequence). V gave up 9 bases and J gave up 3 bases; unmatched junction bases: 9. The CDR3: CASSGQATKETQYF. In DNA form, the CDR3 reads TGTGCCAGCTCGGGACAGGCCACCAAAGAGACCCAGTACTTC.

In regard to this clone: Germline is not matched at one junction end, which may reflect a read error. V usage is TRBV7-3 and J usage is TRBJ2-2; D is uncertain. This CDR3 comprises 14 residues. The germline CDR1 and CDR2 sequences are SGHTA and FQGTGA. CDR3 sequence reads: CASSPNMNAGELFF. For the CDR3, the DNA is TGTGCCAGCAGCCCCAACATGAACGCCGGGGAGCTGTTTTTT. Combining the CDR3 with reference TRBV7-3 and TRBJ2-2 gives the whole variable domain GAGVSQTPSNKVTEKGKYVELRCDPISGHTALYWYRQSLGQGPEFLIYFQGTGAADDSGLPNDRFFAVRPEGSVSTLKIQRTERGDSAVYLCASSPNMNAGELFFGEGSRLTVL.

The chain combines TRBV5-4 with TRBJ1-1, with 7 positions matching TRBD1. The length of the CDR3 is 16 residues. J lost 2 bases, V lost 4 bases, and 11 bases had no gene match. Germline V gene lookup returns CDR1 SGHNT and CDR2 YYREEE (reference sequence). CDR3 sequence reads: CASSRHLTGYNTEAFF. As DNA, the CDR3 is TGTGCCAGCAGCAGACACTTGACAGGGTATAACACTGAAGCTTTCTTT.

The sample holds a few counts of this clone. The rearrangement uses TRBV2 and TRBJ1-1, with D unclear. Trimming took 1 base from V and 1 from J, leaving 7 bases between them. Germline values: CDR1 SNHLY, CDR2 FYNNEI. The CDR3 runs 14 residues. The CDR3 is CASSEESGNTEAFF. The DNA of the CDR3 is TGTGCCAGCAGTGAAGAGTCGGGGAACACTGAAGCTTTCTTT.

This chain links TRBV6-5 with TRBJ1-1; D unresolved. The V and J ends lost 2 bases and 0 bases respectively, with 7 bases between them. CDR1 and CDR2 (germline): MNHEY, SVGAGI. The CDR3 totals 14 residues. The CDR3 reads CASSYRGMNTEAFF. CDR3 DNA: TGTGCCAGCAGTTACCGAGGGATGAACACTGAAGCTTTCTTT.

The chain is built from TRBV5-1 and TRBJ1-2, with unresolved D. V lost 0 bases and J 1 base, leaving 10 bases between the germline ends. The CDR3 runs to 15 residues. Germline CDR1 and CDR2: SGHRS and YFSETQ. CDR3 bases: TGCGCCAGCAGCTTGGGGGCGTTGAATAACTATGGCTACACCTTC. Amino acid sequence: CASSLGALNNYGYTF. Combining the CDR3 with reference TRBV5-1 and TRBJ1-2 gives the whole variable domain KAGVTQTPRYLIKTRGQQVTLSCSPISGHRSVSWYQQTPGQGLQFLFEYFSETQRNKGNFPGRFSGRQFSNSRSEMNVSTLELGDSALYLCASSLGALNNYGYTFGSGTRLTVV.

The chain couples TRBV10-3 to TRBJ2-6; 7 bases fit TRBD1. V was clipped by 0 bases and J by 4 bases; unmatched bases: 3. CDR3 length: 16 residues. Germline loops: CDR1 ENHRY, CDR2 SYGVKD. CDR3 DNA: TGTGCCATCAGTGAGTCAGACAGGGCCGGGGCCAACGTCCTGACTTTC. This encodes CAISESDRAGANVLTF.

This clone was seen only a few times. The chain employs TRBV5-8 and TRBJ2-7; TRBD1 matches 10 bases. V lost 2 bases to trimming and J lost 2 bases; unmatched junction nucleotides: 1. This CDR3 has 14 residues. CDR1 and CDR2 from the germline V gene are SGHTS and YDEGEE. This chain's CDR3 is CASSLGQGAYEQYF. The CDR3 region has the DNA TGTGCCAGCAGCTTAGGACAGGGGGCCTACGAGCAGTACTTC.

The V call is TRBV6-5, the J call TRBJ2-7; D ambiguous. Germline V CDR1 and CDR2: MNHEY, SVGAGI. CDR3 length: 12 residues. Trimming stripped 8 bases from V and 2 bases from J, with 10 bases between. The CDR3 loop is CASHDWTYEQYF. The CDR3 nucleotides are TGTGCCAGCCATGACTGGACCTACGAGCAGTACTTC.

This clone was observed a handful of times. This rearrangement joins TRBV5-1 to TRBJ2-5; the match to TRBD1 covers 7 bases. From germline, CDR1 is SGHRS and CDR2 YFSETQ. This CDR3 is 15 amino acids long. The J segment lost 5 bases and the V segment lost 4 bases, leaving 11 bases of the junction unmatched. Written as DNA, the CDR3 is TGCGCCAGCAGCGGGAGAGGACAGGACGACGAGACCCAGTACTTC. Its translation: CASSGRGQDDETQYF.

The chain employs TRBV28 and TRBJ1-2; TRBD1 is a possible D gene (5 bases). The CDR3 is 13 amino acids. The V end was cut by 8 bases, the J end by 3 bases, with 13 bases between. CDR1 is MDHEN, CDR2 SYDVKM, per germline. The CDR3 region is CASQGTLDYGYTF. Here the CDR3 DNA reads TGTGCCAGCCAGGGTACCTTGGACTATGGCTACACCTTC.

This clone has only one observation. The chain joins TRBV18 to TRBJ2-2, with 11 nucleotides matching TRBD1. The CDR3 length is 17 residues. V dropped 3 bases and J dropped 0; count of bases not matched to a gene: 3. Germline CDR1 is KGHSH and CDR2 is LQKENI. The CDR3 DNA sequence: TGTGCCAGCTCACCTCGGGGACAGGGGGCGAACACCGGGGAGCTGTTTTTT. Residues: CASSPRGQGANTGELFF.

This chain connects TRBV4-1 to TRBJ1-1; 9 nucleotides line up with TRBD1. Germline loops: CDR1 MGHRA, CDR2 YSYEKL. This CDR3 spans 15 amino acids. With 1 base clipped from V and 8 bases from J, the junction kept 8 bases outside the gene matches. CDR3 nucleotide sequence: TGCGCCAGCAGCCAAGGGCGACAGGGGGGAAAAGAAGCTTTCTTT. Residues: CASSQGRQGGKEAFF.

The gene calls are TRBV4-1 and TRBJ1-2; 7 nucleotides align to TRBD1. Losses at the gene ends were 0 bases for V and 8 bases for J; bases not matched to a gene: 12. CDR1 MGHRA and CDR2 YSYEKL come from the germline V gene. The CDR3 is made up of 16 amino acids. The CDR3 sequence is CASSQDRARGRKGYTF. The DNA for the CDR3 is TGCGCCAGCAGCCAAGATAGAGCCAGGGGGAGGAAAGGCTACACCTTC.

The chain is built from TRBV27 and TRBJ1-1; 8 bases agree with TRBD1. This CDR3 spans 15 amino acids. V lost 2 bases, J lost 4 bases, and 6 bases stayed unmatched. Germline V CDR1 and CDR2: MNHEY, SMNVEV (reference sequence). The CDR3: CASSLERTGFTEAFF. DNA for the CDR3: TGTGCCAGCAGTTTAGAGCGGACAGGGTTCACTGAAGCTTTCTTT.